These 16 T cell receptor beta chains were sequenced from one sample in a study of blood T cell repertoires in COVID-19. Clones were sequenced by immunoSEQ multiplex PCR, and TCRdb holds only the in-frame ones, with some missing. This table has about 350,000 clones, about 90% appearing once. Sequencing used peripheral blood. The receptors originated from a woman in her 50s with COVID-19, enrolled during active disease.

The CDR3 here is CASSQEGGPGYEQYF. The CDR3 DNA is TGCGCCAGCAGCCAAGAGGGCGGCCCGGGATACGAGCAGTACTTC. The V gene is TRBV4-1, the J gene TRBJ2-7; a weak D match, TRBD2 (5 bases). Germline lookup yields CDR1 MGHRA and CDR2 YSYEKL. The germline V and J ends were trimmed by 0 bases and 4 bases, with 13 bases remaining between them. The CDR3 totals 15 residues.

The V and J genes are TRBV11-3 and TRBJ2-3; D possibly corresponds to TRBD2 (5 bases). CDR1 is SGHNT, CDR2 YENEEA, per germline. The CDR3 totals 15 residues. Trimming left V 1 base short and J 4 bases short, with 12 bases between. The CDR3 region is CASSLVSGNADTQYF. As DNA, the CDR3 is TGTGCCAGCAGCTTAGTATCCGGGAATGCAGATACGCAGTATTTT.

This chain joins TRBV5-1 and TRBJ2-7, with 14 bases matching TRBD2. V was clipped by 3 bases and J by 7 bases; unmatched bases: 6. Germline CDR1 and CDR2: SGHRS and YFSETQ. The CDR3 length is 15 residues. In nucleotides, the CDR3 is TGCGCCAGCAGCTATCCGGGACTAGCGGGAGCGGAGCAGTACTTC. Its translation: CASSYPGLAGAEQYF.

The chain couples TRBV7-2 to TRBJ2-5; a possible D gene is TRBD1 (6 bases). Germline V lookup: CDR1 SGHTA, CDR2 FQGNSA. The CDR3 sequence is 16 residues long. V was trimmed by 3 bases and J by 2 bases, leaving 16 bases between them. The CDR3: CASSFSHLQGQETQYF. For the CDR3, the DNA is TGTGCCAGCAGCTTTTCTCATCTACAGGGTCAAGAGACCCAGTACTTC.

The CDR3 nucleotides are TGCAGCGTTGAGGGACTTCAGAAGGGGACCAAAAACATTCAGTACTTC. Translation gives CSVEGLQKGTKNIQYF. The genes are TRBV29-1 and TRBJ2-4, with D maybe TRBD2 (6 bases). This CDR3 comprises 16 residues. Germline CDR1 SQVTM, CDR2 ANQGSEA. Trimming removed 3 bases from V and 2 bases from J, with 17 bases in between.

The chain recombines TRBV6-5 with TRBJ1-2; D may be TRBD1 (5 bases). This CDR3 spans 14 amino acids. V shed 7 bases and J shed 6 bases, with 18 bases lying between them. CDR1 is MNHEY and CDR2 is SVGAGI in the germline V gene. For the CDR3, the DNA is TGTGCCAGCACACTCGGGGGGGATCATCATGGCTACACCTTC. Its translation: CASTLGGDHHGYTF.

In this sample, this clone turned up many times. The genes are TRBV19 and TRBJ1-1; D is ambiguous. The CDR3 length is 15 residues. Deletions cut 5 bases from V and 9 bases from J, with 22 bases between. CDR1 is LNHDA, CDR2 SQIVND, per germline (reference sequence). The CDR3 nucleotides read TGTGCCAGTAGTCCCTATTCCAGGCCCACAACGAAAGCTTTCTTT. It translates to CASSPYSRPTTKAFF.

This clone was seen only a few times. The chain is built from TRBV5-6 and TRBJ2-3, with 9 bases identical to TRBD2. The CDR3 totals 16 residues. V shed 4 bases, J shed 1 base, and the junction held 7 bases outside the gene matches. CDR1 and CDR2 from the germline V gene are SGHDT and YYEEEE. CDR3 in DNA: TGTGCCAGCAGCCCACAGCGGACTAGCGGCACAGATACGCAGTATTTT. Translation: CASSPQRTSGTDTQYF. Filled out from reference TRBV5-6 and TRBJ2-3, the complete variable domain reads DAGVTQSPTHLIKTRGQQVTLRCSPKSGHDTVSWYQQALGQGPQFIFQYYEEEERQRGNFPDRFSGHQFPNYSSELNVNALLLGDSALYLCASSPQRTSGTDTQYFGPGTRLTVL.

The V gene is TRBV24-1, the J gene TRBJ2-7; D unclear. The length of the CDR3 is 13 residues. Germline V lookup: CDR1 KGHDR, CDR2 SFDVKD. Trimming removed 12 bases at V and 3 bases at J, with 17 bases between. This chain's CDR3 is CAPPFCEFYEQYF. For the CDR3, the DNA is TGTGCCCCCCCCTTTTGCGAATTCTACGAGCAGTACTTC.

The rearrangement joins TRBV19 to TRBJ1-1, with D unclear. The CDR3 extends over 15 amino acids. Germline loops: CDR1 LNHDA, CDR2 SQIVND (reference sequence). Trimming took off 0 bases at V and 3 bases at J, with 11 bases between the two ends. CDR3: CASSIESGYYTEAFF. Written as DNA, the CDR3 is TGTGCCAGTAGTATAGAGAGCGGGTATTACACTGAAGCTTTCTTT.

Ten or more counts support this clone. This chain links TRBV15 with TRBJ2-3, with 9 bases that match TRBD2. The germline CDR1 and CDR2 sequences are LNHNV and YYDKDF (reference sequence). The CDR3 is made up of 16 amino acids. V lost 1 base, J lost 1 base, and 3 bases stayed unmatched. The CDR3 here is CATSRVAGEGTDTQYF. The CDR3 DNA reads TGTGCCACCAGCAGAGTAGCGGGAGAAGGCACAGATACGCAGTATTTT.

With respect to this clone: Mismatch with germline at one junction end may stem from a read error. This chain links TRBV7-7 with TRBJ2-1; TRBD1 matches at 10 bases. Germline CDR1 is SSHAT and CDR2 is FNYEAQ (reference sequence). The length of the CDR3 is 15 residues. As DNA, the CDR3 is TGTGCTAGCAGCGTCGGGACAGGGGTCAACAATGAGCAGTTCTTC. Encoded protein: CASSVGTGVNNEQFF.

J is TRBJ2-5 and V is TRBV11-2, with D maybe TRBD2 (6 bases). The CDR3 totals 14 residues. The V gene lost 5 bases and the J gene lost 4 bases, with 14 bases spanning the gap. Germline CDR1 is SGHAT and CDR2 is FQNNGV. CDR3 in amino acids: CASSLGRRRETQYF. The CDR3 DNA reads TGTGCCAGCAGCCTAGGGAGGAGGCGAGAGACCCAGTACTTC.

This chain links TRBV21-1 with TRBJ2-3; no DNA check was done on the table's D call, TRBD1. TRBV21-1 is an annotated pseudogene. This CDR3 has 14 residues. CDR3 coding DNA: TGTGCCAGCAGCAGCATACAGGGCCCAGATACGCAGTATTTT. Encoded protein: CASSSIQGPDTQYF.

This rearrangement joins TRBV19 to TRBJ1-2; TRBD1 agrees at 7 bases. The germline V gene has CDR1 LNHDA and CDR2 SQIVND (reference sequence). Germline trimming cut 6 bases from V and 7 bases from J; bases unmatched to any gene: 14. The CDR3 is 15 residues long. CDR3 DNA sequence: TGTGCCAGTAGGGTGCGACAGGGCGCTTTTAGTGGCTACACCTTC. Residues: CASRVRQGAFSGYTF.

The gene calls are TRBV30 and TRBJ1-2; D not certain. Germline V gives CDR1 GTSNPN, CDR2 SVGIG (reference sequence). The V and J ends lost 4 bases and 4 bases respectively, with 10 bases between them. CDR3 length: 12 amino acids. The CDR3 sequence is CAWMRETYGYTF. In nucleotides, the CDR3 is TGTGCCTGGATGCGGGAAACCTATGGCTACACCTTC.